These T cell receptor beta chains were read from a single sample in a study of shared clonotypes between healthy human individuals. Profiled with immunoSEQ multiplex PCR; TCRdb holds only in-frame clones, not every one. The sample includes about 1.1 million clones, 77% of them seen just once. The source material was memory CD4+ T cells from PBMCs. Every receptor here comes from a man younger than 35 in good health. Some clones in this sample may be carry-over from other donors' samples. CDR3s include the opening cysteine and the closing phenylalanine or tryptophan. Part of the rows lack a size; the others show once, few, many or a class for expanded clones.

size	V	CDR3
.	TRBV5-4	CASSLPSNEQFF
.	TRBV2	CASSLQGANTEAFF
once	TRBV7-2	CASSLSRTDQPQHF
.	TRBV28	CASSFPGDTEAFF
.	TRBV7-3	CASRGLNTGELFF
few	TRBV9	CASSKTSEPYEQYF
.	TRBV10-3	CAISSRQGQETQYF
few	TRBV6-1	CASSGDPGTGVTGELFF
.	TRBV5-1	CASSPGRGSGQPQHF
.	TRBV7-2	CASIIGTGRNEQYF
.	TRBV2	CASTWLVLGPGGSPLHF
once	TRBV18	CASSPARGGNQPQHF
.	TRBV6-1	CASSWDPGEAFF
.	TRBV19	CASKGGQGLNEKLFF
.	TRBV28	CASSTGRGAESYNEQFF
.	TRBV29-1	CSVVGLAGFRGDTQYF
.	TRBV9	CASSLSGSSYNEQFF
.	TRBV10-2	CASSESLADAQETQYF